One and the same sample provided the 4 T cell receptor beta chains below, sequenced in a study of cytomegalovirus exposure and HLA in healthy donors. Method: immunoSEQ multiplex PCR; TCRdb's copy keeps in-frame clones and lacks some. There are about 98,000 clones in the sample; about 90% occur only once, and about 5.7% lies in the top ten. Sequencing was performed on PBMCs. These receptors were collected from a man between 18 and 29 years old in good health and CMV-seropositive.

V is TRBV29-1 and J is TRBJ2-3, with TRBD2 matching 9 bases. This CDR3 region has 18 residues. Germline V gives CDR1 SQVTM, CDR2 ANQGSEA. V dropped 3 bases and J dropped 0; count of bases not matched to a gene: 13. This chain's CDR3 is CSVDGTRRREGSTDTQYF. The CDR3 region has the DNA TGCAGCGTTGATGGTACCCGGCGGCGGGAGGGGAGCACAGATACGCAGTATTTT.

The chain has TRBV4-2 and TRBJ2-3; 10 bases are shared with TRBD2. The trim removed 4 bases at V and 10 bases at J, leaving 20 bases unmatched. Germline V gene lookup returns CDR1 LGHNA and CDR2 YNFKEQ. The length of the CDR3 is 18 residues. The chain's CDR3 is CASSLTRGEAGGPGSQYF. Written as DNA, the CDR3 is TGTGCCAGCAGCCTCACCCGCGGAGAAGCGGGGGGGCCTGGGTCGCAGTATTTT.

This chain joins TRBV28 and TRBJ1-2, with a possible D match to TRBD1 (6 bases). The CDR3 contains 13 residues. With 5 bases removed from V and 4 bases from J, the gap between germline ends came to 11 bases. Germline loops: CDR1 MDHEN, CDR2 SYDVKM. The CDR3 bases are TGTGCCAGCAGTCGGACAGCTTCCTATGGCTACACCTTC. It encodes CASSRTASYGYTF.

The CDR3 is CASSYAGRSYEQYF. In nucleotides, the CDR3 is TGTGCCAGCAGTTACGCAGGCCGCTCCTACGAGCAGTACTTC. The chain has TRBV6-5 and TRBJ2-7, with D unresolved. This CDR3 comprises 14 residues. V was pared by 2 bases and J by 0 bases, with 8 bases between. The germline CDR1 and CDR2 sequences are MNHEY and SVGAGI.